This T cell receptor beta chain came from a study of CD8 T cells in Susac syndrome. Trimming left V 4 bases short and J 2 bases short, with 9 bases between. Germline lookup yields CDR1 MGHRA and CDR2 YSYEKL. The CDR3 length is 14 residues. The RNA, about 0.45 to 1 ug, was put through reverse transcription using random hexamers. TCRdb analysed the immunoSEQ multiplex PCR reads with MiXCR anew, one entry per CDR3 protein. The sample has under 70,000 distinct CDR3 sequences, 85% to 95% seen once; the top ten hold nearly 0.2%. From blood CD8+ and CD4+ T cells, TCR beta sequences were generated. Age- and sex-matched healthy donors served as the control group.

J is TRBJ1-5 and V is TRBV4-1; maybe TRBD1 (5 bases). This sequence was found in a human donor in good health. The material sequenced was CD8+ T cells from PBMCs. CDR3 protein: CASSPVGGNQPQHF. Written as DNA, the CDR3 is TGCGCCAGCAGCCCCGTGGGGGGCAATCAGCCCCAGCATTTT.